One and the same sample provided the 7 T cell receptor beta chains below, sequenced in a study of blood T cell repertoires in COVID-19. Clones were sequenced by immunoSEQ multiplex PCR, and TCRdb holds only the in-frame ones, with some missing. The sample gives some 85,000 clones, roughly four fifths of which show up once; roughly 20% is in the top ten. Source material: peripheral blood. Source of these receptors: an elderly woman with active or convalescent COVID-19.

The J gene is TRBJ2-7, the V gene TRBV10-3; D call uncertain. The CDR3 extends over 12 amino acids. CDR1 is ENHRY and CDR2 is SYGVKD in the germline V gene. Deletions cut 3 bases from V and 0 bases from J, with 3 bases between. The CDR3 loop is CAISDRSYEQYF. The CDR3 DNA is TGTGCCATCAGTGATCGCTCCTACGAGCAGTACTTC.

The chain joins TRBV3-1 (or the pseudogene TRBV3-2) to TRBJ2-5; 10 nucleotides agree with TRBD2. Unmatched junction bases numbered 9, after V lost 4 bases and J lost 4 bases. The CDR3 spans 16 residues. Germline CDR1 and CDR2: LGHDT and YNNKEL (reference sequence). The CDR3 loop reads CASSPRTSGGRETQYF. CDR3 DNA: TGTGCCAGCAGCCCTCGGACTAGCGGTGGCCGAGAGACCCAGTACTTC.

This chain joins TRBV7-6 and TRBJ2-1; TRBD1 agrees at 7 bases. Germline V CDR1 and CDR2: SGHVS, FNYEAQ. The CDR3 runs to 15 residues. V dropped 1 base and J dropped 8; count of bases not matched to a gene: 8. CDR3 sequence reads: CASSLDVGQGDEQFF. The CDR3 DNA reads as TGTGCCAGCAGCTTAGACGTGGGGCAGGGGGATGAGCAGTTCTTC.

The CDR3 is CASSLSSGGFQETQYF. Here the CDR3 DNA reads TGTGCCAGCAGCTTATCTTCGGGGGGGTTCCAAGAGACCCAGTACTTC. This rearrangement joins TRBV7-2 to TRBJ2-5, with 8 bases matching TRBD2. Germline trimming cut 2 bases from V and 1 base from J; bases unmatched to any gene: 6. This CDR3 spans 16 amino acids. Germline CDR1 and CDR2: SGHTA and FQGNSA.

The chain has TRBV19 and TRBJ2-5, with 7 bases that match TRBD1. Germline lookup yields CDR1 LNHDA and CDR2 SQIVND (reference sequence). The CDR3 totals 14 residues. V lost 7 bases and J lost 0; bases outside the gene matches: 5. The DNA of the CDR3 is TGTGCCAGTACCCTTGGGACAGACCAAGAGACCCAGTACTTC. Protein product: CASTLGTDQETQYF.

The chain joins TRBV10-3 to TRBJ1-6; a weak D match, TRBD1 (6 bases). The CDR3 runs 13 residues. Germline CDR1 is ENHRY and CDR2 is SYGVKD. V lost 7 bases and J 6 bases, leaving 10 bases between the germline ends. CDR3 protein: CAINPGANSPLHF. The CDR3 bases are TGTGCCATCAACCCAGGGGCTAATTCACCCCTCCACTTT.

The gene calls are TRBV6-2 or TRBV6-3 and TRBJ1-5; 9 bases map to TRBD1. Germline values: CDR1 MNHEY, CDR2 SVGEGT. J gave up 6 bases and V 5 bases, and 8 bases lay outside the gene matches. The CDR3 has 15 amino acids. The CDR3 sequence is CASSDPGQGIQPQHF. In DNA form, the CDR3 reads TGTGCCAGCAGTGACCCGGGACAGGGTATTCAGCCCCAGCATTTT.